This TCR beta chain was obtained from a study of CD8+ T cells in alopecia areata. Whole-study findings and limits: Sequencing of scalp samples also includes resident alphabeta T cells from normal skin.

As the sequencing template, cDNA was produced by extracting RNA and reverse transcribing it. Some clones are missing from TCRdb's copy, which holds only in-frame ones; the method was immunoSEQ multiplex PCR. The sample has around 140,000 clones, 58% seen once; the top ten hold around 6%. In regard to this clone: The antigen is unknown.

This CDR3 comprises 14 residues. Per germline, CDR1 SQVTM and CDR2 ANQGSEA. The V segment lost 3 bases and the J segment 1 base; nucleotides outside the gene matches: 1. This receptor was taken from a human donor with alopecia areata. The sample consisted of CD4+ T cells sorted from blood, taken at week 0. The chain employs TRBV29-1 and TRBJ2-5; 11 nucleotides line up with TRBD2. CDR3 region: CSVDLAGGQETQYF. DNA of the CDR3: TGCAGCGTTGATCTAGCGGGGGGCCAAGAGACCCAGTACTTC.